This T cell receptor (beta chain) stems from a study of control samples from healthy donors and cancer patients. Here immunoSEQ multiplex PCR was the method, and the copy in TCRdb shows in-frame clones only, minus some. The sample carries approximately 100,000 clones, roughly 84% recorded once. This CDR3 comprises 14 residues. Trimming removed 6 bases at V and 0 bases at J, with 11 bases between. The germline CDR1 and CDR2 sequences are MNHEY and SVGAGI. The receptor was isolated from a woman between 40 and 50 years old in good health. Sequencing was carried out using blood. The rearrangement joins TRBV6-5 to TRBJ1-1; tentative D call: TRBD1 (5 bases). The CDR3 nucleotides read TGTGCCAGCAGAACGGGACTCCTGAACACTGAAGCTTTCTTT. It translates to CASRTGLLNTEAFF.